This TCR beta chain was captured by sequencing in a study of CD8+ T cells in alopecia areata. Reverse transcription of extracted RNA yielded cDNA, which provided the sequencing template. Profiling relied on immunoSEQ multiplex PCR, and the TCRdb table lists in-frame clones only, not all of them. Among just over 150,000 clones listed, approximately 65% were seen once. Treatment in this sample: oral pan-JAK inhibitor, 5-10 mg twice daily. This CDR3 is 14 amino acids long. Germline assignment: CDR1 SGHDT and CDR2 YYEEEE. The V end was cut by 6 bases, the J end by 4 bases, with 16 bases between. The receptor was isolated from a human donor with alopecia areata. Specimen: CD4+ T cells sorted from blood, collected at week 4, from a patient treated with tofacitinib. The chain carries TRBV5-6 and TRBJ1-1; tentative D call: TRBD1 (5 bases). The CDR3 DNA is TGTGCCAGCACCCCCCGGGGGTTCGGCACTGAAGCTTTCTTT. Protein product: CASTPRGFGTEAFF.